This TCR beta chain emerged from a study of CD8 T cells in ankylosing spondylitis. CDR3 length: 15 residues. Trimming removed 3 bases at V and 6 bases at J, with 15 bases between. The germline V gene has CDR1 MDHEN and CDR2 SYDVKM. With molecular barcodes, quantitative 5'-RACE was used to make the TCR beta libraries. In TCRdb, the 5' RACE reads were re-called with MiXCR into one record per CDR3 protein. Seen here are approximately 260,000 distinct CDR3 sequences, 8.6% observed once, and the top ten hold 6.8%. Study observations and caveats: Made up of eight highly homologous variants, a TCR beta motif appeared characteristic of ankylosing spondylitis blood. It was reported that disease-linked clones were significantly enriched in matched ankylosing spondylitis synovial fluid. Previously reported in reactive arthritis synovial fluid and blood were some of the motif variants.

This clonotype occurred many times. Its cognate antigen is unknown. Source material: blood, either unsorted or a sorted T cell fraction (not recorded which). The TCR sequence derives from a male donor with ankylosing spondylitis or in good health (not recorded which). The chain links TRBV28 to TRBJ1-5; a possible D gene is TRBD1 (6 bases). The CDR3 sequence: CASSFRGMESQPQHF. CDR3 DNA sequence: TGTGCCAGCAGTTTCAGGGGTATGGAAAGTCAGCCCCAGCATTTT.